Each of the 31 T cell receptor beta chains below was sequenced from the same sample in a study of shared clonotypes between healthy human individuals. TCRdb's copy holds only in-frame clones and misses some; the assay was immunoSEQ multiplex PCR. Here the sample spans around 640,000 clones, approximately 96% being singletons. CD45RO-negative cells were positively selected for CCR7, leaving out terminally differentiated effector memory CD45RA+ cells. Sequencing was carried out using naive CD8+ T cells sorted from blood. These receptors all come from a woman aged 25 to 39 in good health.

For this clone: The sample carries other DNA sequences with the same CDR3. This chain links TRBV4-1 with TRBJ2-2; D gene ambiguous. In germline, CDR1 is MGHRA, CDR2 YSYEKL. Trimming shortened V by 1 base and J by 2 bases, and 5 bases separated the two germline ends. This CDR3 contains 14 residues. In DNA form, the CDR3 reads TGCGCCAGCAGCCAAGGCAGAAACACCGGGGAGCTGTTTTTT. Residues: CASSQGRNTGELFF.

The genes are TRBV7-9 and TRBJ2-5; 13 positions agree with TRBD2. Germline V lookup: CDR1 SEHNR, CDR2 FQNEAQ (reference sequence). J was trimmed by 5 bases and V by 4 bases; bases with no gene match: 7. The CDR3 consists of 16 residues. CDR3 amino acids: CASSSGLAGVLETQYF. The CDR3 DNA is TGTGCCAGCAGCTCAGGACTAGCGGGAGTCTTGGAGACCCAGTACTTC.

The J gene is TRBJ2-5, the V gene TRBV7-2; D is uncertain. With the DNA end fitting TRBJ2-7 better, the J assignment may be wrong. The CDR3 has 11 residues. Germline V lookup: CDR1 SGHTA, CDR2 FQGNSA. DNA for the CDR3: TGTGCCAGCGGCTACACCTACGAGCAGTACTTC. Translated, it gives CASGYTYEQYF.

The chain uses TRBV29-1 and TRBJ2-3; 7 bases line up with TRBD2. The germline gives CDR1 SQVTM, CDR2 ANQGSEA. V lost 3 bases and J lost 6; bases outside the gene matches: 0. This CDR3 has 11 amino acids. The CDR3: CSVEGGDTQYF. The CDR3 region has the DNA TGCAGCGTTGAGGGGGGGGATACGCAGTATTTT.

J is TRBJ2-2 and V is TRBV19, with unresolved D. Trimming took off 2 bases at V and 10 bases at J, with 5 bases between the two ends. Germline loops: CDR1 LNHDA, CDR2 SQIVND (reference sequence). The CDR3 sequence is 11 residues long. CDR3: CASSIRQELFF. As DNA, the CDR3 is TGTGCCAGTAGTATAAGGCAGGAGCTGTTTTTT.

The chain combines TRBV5-6 with TRBJ1-4; the D gene is possibly TRBD1 (6 bases). In germline, CDR1 is SGHDT, CDR2 YYEEEE. The CDR3 sequence is 11 residues long. With 7 bases removed from V and 10 bases from J, the gap between germline ends came to 11 bases. The CDR3 coding sequence is TGTGCCAGCGAGGGGGAGGGAAAACTGTTTTTT. Translated: CASEGEGKLFF.

The rearrangement joins TRBV6-6 to TRBJ2-7; TRBD1 aligns across 12 bases. The germline V gene encodes CDR1 MNHNY and CDR2 SVGAGI (reference sequence). V shed 5 bases and J 2 bases; nucleotides not matched to a gene: 4. The CDR3 contains 15 residues. The CDR3 DNA follows: TGTGCCAGCAGTGGCGGGACAGGGGGCACCTACGAGCAGTACTTC. Its protein product is CASSGGTGGTYEQYF.

The chain couples TRBV29-1 to TRBJ2-1, with D tentatively TRBD1 (6 bases). CDR3 size: 14 residues. Trimming stripped 2 bases from V and 0 bases from J, with 8 bases between. Germline V gives CDR1 SQVTM, CDR2 ANQGSEA. CDR3 sequence reads: CSVERDNSYNEQFF. In nucleotides, the CDR3 is TGCAGCGTTGAACGGGACAACTCCTACAATGAGCAGTTCTTC.

The CDR3 DNA reads as TGTGCCAGCAGCTTATGGGTGGGTGCAACTAATGAAAAACTGTTTTTT. Translating it yields CASSLWVGATNEKLFF. The V gene is TRBV11-2, the J gene TRBJ1-4; D remains unclear. Germline loops: CDR1 SGHAT, CDR2 FQNNGV. V was shortened by 2 bases and J by 0 bases, with 10 bases between the two germline ends. The CDR3 is made up of 16 amino acids.

The chain is built from TRBV5-6 and TRBJ2-1; 8 nucleotides line up with TRBD2. The junction had 7 bases not matched to a gene; V was cut back by 4 bases and J by 4 bases. This CDR3 contains 15 residues. Germline V gene sequence: CDR1 SGHDT, CDR2 YYEEEE. The CDR3 nucleotides read TGTGCCAGCAGCATCGGACTAGCCTCATACAATGAGCAGTTCTTC. It yields the protein CASSIGLASYNEQFF.

The rearrangement joins TRBV4-1 to TRBJ1-2, with 8 bases that match TRBD1. The J segment lost 5 bases and the V segment lost 5 bases, leaving 7 bases of the junction unmatched. There are 14 residues in the CDR3. Germline CDR1 reads MGHRA; CDR2 reads YSYEKL. DNA for the CDR3: TGCGCCAGCAGCACCCGGGACAGGCGATATGGCTACACCTTC. This sequence encodes CASSTRDRRYGYTF.

The genes are TRBV7-8 and TRBJ2-7; D uncertain. Looked up from germline, CDR1 is SGHVS and CDR2 is FQNEAQ. The V gene lost 2 bases and the J gene lost 2 bases, with 10 bases spanning the gap. CDR3 length: 14 amino acids. The CDR3 reads CASSLTGPTYEQYF. The CDR3, as DNA: TGTGCCAGCAGCTTAACCGGGCCCACCTACGAGCAGTACTTC.

The chain links TRBV6-1 to TRBJ1-1; no clear D. Germline loops: CDR1 MNHNS, CDR2 SASEGT. CDR3 size: 11 residues. V was pared by 10 bases and J by 1 base, with 7 bases between. The CDR3 DNA reads as TGTGCCACAGATCAGAACACTGAAGCTTTCTTT. It yields the protein CATDQNTEAFF.

This chain uses TRBV2 with TRBJ1-1; D ambiguous. Germline V gene sequence: CDR1 SNHLY, CDR2 FYNNEI. The CDR3 spans 14 residues. Trimming removed 6 bases from V and 2 bases from J, with 13 bases in between. CDR3 bases: TGTGCCAGCAGGGAGACCGACTTCAACACTGAAGCTTTCTTT. Translation: CASRETDFNTEAFF.

The DNA for the CDR3 is TGTGCCAGCAGACCTACAGATTCGGGGCTAGCGGGATACAATGAGCAGTTCTTC. Its protein product is CASRPTDSGLAGYNEQFF. The genes are TRBV7-9 and TRBJ2-1; TRBD2 matches at 9 bases. V was pared by 6 bases and J by 4 bases, with 16 bases of the junction left unmatched. The CDR3 contains 18 residues. Germline V gene sequence: CDR1 SEHNR, CDR2 FQNEAQ (reference sequence).

The chain is built from TRBV7-9 and TRBJ2-7; 9 bases map to TRBD1. V was clipped by 3 bases and J by 1 base; unmatched bases: 7. Germline V gene lookup returns CDR1 SEHNR and CDR2 FQNEAQ (reference sequence). CDR3 size: 16 residues. The CDR3 sequence: CASSFGKGQGSYEQYF. DNA for the CDR3: TGTGCCAGCAGCTTTGGTAAGGGACAGGGTTCCTACGAGCAGTACTTC.

The rearrangement joins TRBV9 to TRBJ2-5, with TRBD1 matching over 9 bases. Germline V gives CDR1 SGDLS, CDR2 YYNGEE. J lost 4 bases, V lost 2 bases, and 3 bases had no gene match. This CDR3 is built from 14 residues. CDR3 nucleotides: TGTGCCAGCAGCGTCCCGGACAGGGGAGAGACCCAGTACTTC. Protein: CASSVPDRGETQYF. Using reference TRBV9 and TRBJ2-5 for the parts outside the CDR3, the full variable domain is DSGVTQTPKHLITATGQRVTLRCSPRSGDLSVYWYQQSLDQGLQFLIQYYNGEERAKGNILERFSAQQFPDLHSELNLSSLELGDSALYFCASSVPDRGETQYFGPGTRLLVL.

This clone was picked up one time. V usage is TRBV13 and J usage is TRBJ1-1; D ambiguous. V was pared by 5 bases and J by 7 bases, with 14 bases between. Germline V gene sequence: CDR1 PRHDT, CDR2 FYEKMQ (reference sequence). The CDR3 length is 13 residues. The DNA of the CDR3 is TGTGCCAGCAGCATAACCTTAGGAGGTGAAGCTTTCTTT. Residues: CASSITLGGEAFF.

CDR3 sequence reads: CASSPRRLADYEQYF. CDR3 nucleotides: TGTGCCAGCAGTCCCCGCAGACTAGCGGACTACGAGCAGTACTTC. The chain links TRBV28 to TRBJ2-7, with 9 bases matching TRBD2. In germline, CDR1 is MDHEN, CDR2 SYDVKM. Unmatched junction bases numbered 8, after V lost 5 bases and J lost 3 bases. The CDR3 covers 15 residues.

The chain carries TRBV9 and TRBJ2-2; D call uncertain. Trimming took off 4 bases at V and 0 bases at J, with 10 bases between the two ends. CDR1 is SGDLS and CDR2 is YYNGEE in the germline V gene. The CDR3 length is 15 residues. Here the CDR3 reads CASSLGVTNTGELFF. Here the CDR3 DNA reads TGTGCCAGCAGCCTTGGAGTTACGAACACCGGGGAGCTGTTTTTT. Based on the CDR3 plus reference TRBV9 and TRBJ2-2, the full variable domain is DSGVTQTPKHLITATGQRVTLRCSPRSGDLSVYWYQQSLDQGLQFLIQYYNGEERAKGNILERFSAQQFPDLHSELNLSSLELGDSALYFCASSLGVTNTGELFFGEGSRLTVL.

This chain uses TRBV25-1 with TRBJ2-1; TRBD2 is a possible D gene (6 bases). The CDR3 has 13 residues. The germline gives CDR1 MGHDK, CDR2 SYGVNS. The ends were cut back, 1 base at V and 8 bases at J, with 9 bases in the middle. The CDR3 loop is CASSEWRAYEQFF. CDR3 coding DNA: TGTGCCAGCAGTGAATGGAGGGCCTATGAGCAGTTCTTC.

The chain employs TRBV27 and TRBJ2-3; 8 nucleotides align to TRBD1. J lost 4 bases, V lost 6 bases, and 6 bases had no gene match. The CDR3 has 14 amino acids. The germline gives CDR1 MNHEY, CDR2 SMNVEV (reference sequence). CDR3 in amino acids: CASSSGGEADTQYF. DNA of the CDR3: TGTGCCAGCAGCTCAGGGGGCGAGGCAGATACGCAGTATTTT.

This chain links TRBV6-1 with TRBJ2-1; perhaps D is TRBD1 or TRBD2 (5 bases each). The CDR3 extends over 15 amino acids. V was pared by 8 bases and J by 4 bases, with 18 bases between. Germline loops: CDR1 MNHNS, CDR2 SASEGT. The CDR3 DNA reads TGTGCCAGCGATCCGGGACCGATGATGTACAATGAGCAGTTCTTC. This gives the protein CASDPGPMMYNEQFF.

This clone is a singleton in its sample. The rearrangement joins TRBV7-9 to TRBJ2-1; 13 bases match TRBD2. Unmatched junction bases numbered 4, after V lost 3 bases and J lost 2 bases. Germline V gene lookup returns CDR1 SEHNR and CDR2 FQNEAQ (reference sequence). This CDR3 is built from 17 residues. Here the CDR3 reads CASSFIGTSGAYNEQFF. DNA of the CDR3: TGTGCCAGCAGCTTCATCGGGACTAGCGGGGCCTACAATGAGCAGTTCTTC.

V usage is TRBV7-9 and J usage is TRBJ1-2, with TRBD1 as a possible D gene (6 bases). V lost 1 base and J 4 bases, leaving 7 bases between the germline ends. The germline V gene encodes CDR1 SEHNR and CDR2 FQNEAQ (reference sequence). The CDR3 length is 13 residues. CDR3 bases: TGTGCCAGCAGCTTAGGGGACATCTATGGCTACACCTTC. This codes for CASSLGDIYGYTF.

In its sample, this clone was seen once. This rearrangement joins TRBV28 to TRBJ1-1; 8 bases map to TRBD1. CDR3 length equals 16 residues. The V segment lost 6 bases and the J segment 5 bases; nucleotides outside the gene matches: 14. From germline, CDR1 is MDHEN and CDR2 SYDVKM. The CDR3: CASSPPLRTGRTEAFF. In DNA, the CDR3 is TGTGCCAGCAGCCCGCCCCTCCGGACAGGGCGTACTGAAGCTTTCTTT.

The chain has TRBV6-5 and TRBJ2-1, with a weak D call TRBD1 (6 bases). CDR1 and CDR2 (germline): MNHEY, SVGAGI. Trimming removed 5 bases from V and 2 bases from J, with 13 bases in between. The CDR3 runs to 15 residues. Here the CDR3 DNA reads TGTGCCAGCAGTCCCGCCGGGACAACCTACAATGAGCAGTTCTTC. Encoded protein: CASSPAGTTYNEQFF.

The V gene is TRBV19, the J gene TRBJ1-5; D unclear. This CDR3 has 13 residues. Germline V gene lookup returns CDR1 LNHDA and CDR2 SQIVND (reference sequence). V dropped 2 bases and J dropped 3 bases, with 5 bases sitting between them. The CDR3 bases are TGTGCCAGTAGTATATCTTTCAATCAGCCCCAGCATTTT. Encoded protein: CASSISFNQPQHF.

The V and J genes are TRBV6-5 and TRBJ1-1, with D perhaps matching TRBD1 (5 bases). The CDR3 consists of 13 residues. V was trimmed by 5 bases and J by 2 bases, leaving 9 bases between them. Germline V gene sequence: CDR1 MNHEY, CDR2 SVGAGI. For the CDR3, the DNA is TGTGCCAGCAGTCCGACAGAAAACACTGAAGCTTTCTTT. As protein: CASSPTENTEAFF.

Concerning this clone itself: Other DNA sequences within the sample encode an identical CDR3. V and J are TRBV6-6 and TRBJ2-7, with D perhaps TRBD2 (6 bases). CDR1 is MNHNY, CDR2 SVGAGI, per germline (reference sequence). The CDR3 is 11 amino acids. Between the trimmed V and J ends, which lost 3 bases and 6 bases, there was a span of 6 bases. CDR3 amino acids: CASSYSGEQYF. The CDR3 coding sequence is TGTGCCAGCAGTTATAGCGGCGAGCAGTACTTC.

This chain links TRBV28 with TRBJ2-5, with D possibly TRBD1 on 5 matching bases. Germline V gene data show CDR1 as MDHEN and CDR2 as SYDVKM. There are 14 residues in the CDR3. Trimming took off 5 bases at V and 1 base at J, with 11 bases between the two ends. The CDR3 loop reads CASSQDRAQETQYF. As DNA, the CDR3 is TGTGCCAGCAGTCAAGACAGAGCCCAAGAGACCCAGTACTTC.